Listed below are T cell receptor beta chains from one sample, sequenced in a study of CD8 T cells in Susac syndrome. TCRdb re-called the immunoSEQ multiplex PCR reads with MiXCR, one entry per CDR3 protein. This sample carries under 80,000 distinct CDR3 sequences, under 95% of them seen once, and the ten largest clones take approximately 0.52%. Specimen: CD4+ T cells from PBMCs. These receptors came from a human donor with Susac syndrome. CDR3s leave out the opening cysteine and the closing phenylalanine or tryptophan.

V gene,J gene,CDR3 protein
TRBV9,TRBJ2-1,ASSVTSGSYNEQF
TRBV19,TRBJ1-5,ASSLGTVPNQPQH
TRBV6-1,TRBJ2-3,ASRKAGGSGTQY
TRBV7-8,TRBJ2-1,ASSSLAGAYNEQF
TRBV6-5,TRBJ2-1,ASSYLTGLGYNEQF
TRBV6-4,TRBJ1-2,ASSEPYGYT
TRBV12-3/TRBV12-4,TRBJ1-6,ASSPSGRDGSPLH
TRBV12-3/TRBV12-4,TRBJ2-7,ASSPNLGTRRTLSSYEQY
TRBV7-2,TRBJ1-2,ASSLWRDSNYGYT
TRBV19,TRBJ1-5,ASRSRGNQPQH
TRBV15,TRBJ2-3,ATSSYITGTDTQY
TRBV20-1,TRBJ2-7,SARRGTSGTYEQY
TRBV5-1,TRBJ1-3,ASSLKGDGNTIY
TRBV27,TRBJ1-2,ASGRTGGGYT
TRBV7-8,TRBJ1-6,ATMASGARSSPLH
TRBV18,TRBJ2-5,ASSPGAGGQETQY
TRBV15,TRBJ1-2,ATSRDRFREGGMDGYT
TRBV7-2,TRBJ2-3,ASSLNRAGDTQY
TRBV2,TRBJ2-1,ASCRHGRDSNEQF
TRBV5-1,TRBJ2-1,ASSSQLAERNNEQF
TRBV5-8,TRBJ2-3,ASKGLAASRLTDTQY
TRBV20-1,TRBJ1-5,SARDRDRGTNRQPQH
TRBV28,TRBJ1-1,ASSLAGVWTEAF
TRBV18,TRBJ1-1,ASSPPGRTEAF
TRBV20-1,TRBJ2-5,SARIQGGETQY
TRBV7-8,TRBJ2-3,ASSLEQGLDTQY
TRBV20-1,TRBJ2-7,SAYPQMVRPPTYEQY
TRBV24-1,TRBJ1-2,ATSEAGYYGHT
TRBV28,TRBJ2-7,ASKAGGVLYEQY
TRBV7-6,TRBJ2-3,ASSFGQGGTDTQY
TRBV20-1,TRBJ1-1,SASRPIAMNTEAF
TRBV5-8,TRBJ1-6,ASSWTSRTADSPLH
TRBV4-1,TRBJ1-2,ASSQDKDRGDYGYT
TRBV27,TRBJ2-1,ASSLNTLWASGRDEQF
TRBV5-1,TRBJ2-5,ASSLNPGQQETQY
TRBV2,TRBJ2-7,ASLLAGYEQY